This entry lists 31 T cell receptor beta chains sequenced from one sample in a study of shared clonotypes between healthy human individuals. Naive CD8 isolation took CD45RO-negative cells positively selected for CCR7 and excluded terminally differentiated effector memory CD45RA+ cells. Sequencing used immunoSEQ multiplex PCR; TCRdb keeps in-frame clones, though not all of them. The sample holds hundreds of thousands of clones, around 92% seen once. Sequences were obtained from naive CD8+ T cells sorted from blood. All receptors derive from a man between 25 and 39 years old in good health.

V is TRBV5-8 and J is TRBJ2-1; D is uncertain. The CDR3 is made up of 13 amino acids. V was cut by 4 bases and J by 4 bases, with 9 bases left in between. CDR1 is SGHTS, CDR2 YDEGEE, per germline. In DNA, the CDR3 is TGTGCCAGCAGCCCGACCGGGTACAATGAGCAGTTCTTC. Its protein is CASSPTGYNEQFF. The full variable domain, rest sourced from reference TRBV5-8 and TRBJ2-1, is EAGVTQSPTHLIKTRGQQATLRCSPISGHTSVYWYQQALGLGLQFLLWYDEGEERNRGNFPPRFSGRQFPNYSSELNVNALELEDSALYLCASSPTGYNEQFFGPGTRLTVL.

V gene TRBV27 combines with J gene TRBJ1-5; D unresolved. Germline values: CDR1 MNHEY, CDR2 SMNVEV (reference sequence). This CDR3 contains 14 residues. V was cut by 8 bases and J by 8 bases, with 19 bases left in between. Written as DNA, the CDR3 is TGTGCCAGCTCCCTCGGAGAGGGAAGGGAGCCCCAGCATTTT. Protein sequence: CASSLGEGREPQHF.

The rearrangement uses TRBV28 and TRBJ2-1, with a tentative D call TRBD1 (5 bases). Trimming left V 5 bases short and J 12 bases short, with 17 bases between. The CDR3 has 13 amino acids. Germline lookup yields CDR1 MDHEN and CDR2 SYDVKM. Here the CDR3 DNA reads TGTGCCAGCAGTCCCATGGGCTCAAGGGGGCAGTTCTTC. Residues: CASSPMGSRGQFF.

V gene TRBV29-1 combines with J gene TRBJ1-1, with D unclear. CDR1 is SQVTM, CDR2 ANQGSEA, per germline. The V end lost 4 bases, the J end lost 1 base, and 7 bases lay between the germline ends. The CDR3 is made up of 12 amino acids. DNA of the CDR3: TGCAGCGTTGCCCCGGCGAACACTGAAGCTTTCTTT. Translating it yields CSVAPANTEAFF. Full variable domain (missing parts from reference TRBV29-1 and TRBJ1-1): SAVISQKPSRDICQRGTSLTIQCQVDSQVTMMFWYRQQPGQSLTLIATANQGSEATYESGFVIDKFPISRPNLTFSTLTVSNMSPEDSSIYLCSVAPANTEAFFGQGTRLTVV.

CDR3 coding DNA: TGTGCCAGCAGTCCCGGGACAGTACCGACCGGGGAGCTGTTTTTT. It codes for CASSPGTVPTGELFF. The chain has TRBV28 and TRBJ2-2; TRBD1 matches 7 bases. V was pared by 5 bases and J by 5 bases, with 8 bases of the junction left unmatched. This CDR3 has 15 amino acids. The germline CDR1 and CDR2 sequences are MDHEN and SYDVKM.

This clone was recorded once. This sequence joins TRBV27 and TRBJ2-1; the match to TRBD2 covers 9 bases. V was clipped by 5 bases and J by 5 bases; unmatched bases: 7. Germline lookup yields CDR1 MNHEY and CDR2 SMNVEV (reference sequence). This CDR3 spans 15 amino acids. CDR3 nucleotides: TGTGCCAGCAGTCCGTTATCTAGCGGGAACAATGAGCAGTTCTTC. Amino acid sequence: CASSPLSSGNNEQFF.

The CDR3 loop reads CSADDIYEQYF. The CDR3 bases are TGCAGTGCTGATGATATCTACGAGCAGTACTTC. The V call is TRBV20-1, the J call TRBJ2-7; D gene unclear. Trimming took off 5 bases at V and 3 bases at J, with 8 bases between the two ends. The germline CDR1 and CDR2 sequences are DFQATT and SNEGSKA (reference sequence). The CDR3 extends over 11 amino acids.

This clone was detected a few times. The chain employs TRBV27 and TRBJ2-7; 9 nucleotides align to TRBD2. With V trimmed by 4 bases and J by 0 bases, 1 base remained unmatched. CDR1 and CDR2 (germline): MNHEY, SMNVEV (reference sequence). The CDR3 sequence is 14 residues long. DNA of the CDR3: TGTGCCAGCAGTTATAGCGGGAGCTCCTACGAGCAGTACTTC. It codes for CASSYSGSSYEQYF.

The genes are TRBV29-1 and TRBJ1-2; no reliable D call. This CDR3 has 13 amino acids. Germline V lookup: CDR1 SQVTM, CDR2 ANQGSEA. CDR3 coding DNA: TGCATCGTGGACGGCGCTCTAGGGTATGGCTACACCTTC. As protein: CIVDGALGYGYTF.

The chain carries TRBV11-2 and TRBJ2-7; 11 bases are shared with TRBD2. With V trimmed by 4 bases and J by 1 base, 6 bases remained unmatched. The CDR3 contains 16 residues. From germline, CDR1 is SGHAT and CDR2 FQNNGV. The CDR3 DNA is TGTGCCAGCAGCTCTACTAGCGGGAGTCAGTCCTACGAGCAGTACTTC. Protein product: CASSSTSGSQSYEQYF.

V gene TRBV4-3 combines with J gene TRBJ1-5; D may be TRBD1 (6 bases). CDR1 is LGHNA, CDR2 YSLEER, per germline. The CDR3 runs 15 residues. Deletions cut 2 bases from V and 0 bases from J, with 8 bases between. The CDR3 nucleotides read TGCGCCAGCAGCCAATACAGGGATAGCAATCAGCCCCAGCATTTT. This encodes CASSQYRDSNQPQHF.

Turning to this clone: This same CDR3 is encoded by further DNA sequences in the sample. The chain couples TRBV25-1 to TRBJ2-5, with no clear D. CDR1 and CDR2 (germline): MGHDK, SYGVNS. V shed 6 bases and J shed 5 bases, with 4 bases lying between them. There are 10 residues in the CDR3. The CDR3 loop reads CASSGETQYF. For the CDR3, the DNA is TGTGCCAGCAGCGGGGAGACCCAGTACTTC.

V gene TRBV7-8 combines with J gene TRBJ2-6; no clear D gene. V shed 4 bases and J shed 1 base, with 17 bases lying between them. The CDR3 contains 18 residues. The germline V gene encodes CDR1 SGHVS and CDR2 FQNEAQ. The CDR3 DNA reads TGTGCCAGCAGCTCCGTAAGGGCTGTTGGTTCTGGGGCCAACGTCCTGACTTTC. It translates to CASSSVRAVGSGANVLTF.

This clone was picked up one time. The chain couples TRBV27 to TRBJ1-1; D gene uncertain. CDR1 MNHEY and CDR2 SMNVEV come from the germline V gene (reference sequence). Trimming stripped 5 bases from V and 3 bases from J, with 10 bases between. The CDR3 consists of 13 residues. The CDR3 is CASSLLEDTEAFF. CDR3 bases: TGTGCCAGCAGTCTATTAGAAGACACTGAAGCTTTCTTT.

The genes are TRBV18 and TRBJ2-1, with 10 bases matching TRBD2. This CDR3 has 16 amino acids. Per the germline V gene, CDR1 is KGHSH and CDR2 is LQKENI. The trim removed 7 bases at V and 5 bases at J, leaving 11 bases unmatched. CDR3 loop: CASLRTQREGDNEQFF. In nucleotides, the CDR3 is TGTGCCAGCTTAAGAACCCAGCGGGAGGGGGACAATGAGCAGTTCTTC.

The rearrangement uses TRBV2 and TRBJ2-3; TRBD2 matches 11 bases. The ends lost 8 bases at V and 2 bases at J; junction bases unmatched: 6. The CDR3 spans 15 residues. Germline V gene data show CDR1 as SNHLY and CDR2 as FYNNEI. CDR3 DNA sequence: TGTGCCAGCCGAAGACTAGCGGGGACCACAGATACGCAGTATTTT. Amino acid sequence: CASRRLAGTTDTQYF.

The chain is built from TRBV6-1 and TRBJ2-7; tentatively, D is TRBD1 (6 bases). This CDR3 is built from 14 residues. Trimming left V 4 bases short and J 4 bases short, with 14 bases between. Germline V gene sequence: CDR1 MNHNS, CDR2 SASEGT. The DNA of the CDR3 is TGTGCCAGCAGTGGGGCAGGGGCCCCGTACGAGCAGTACTTC. Its translation: CASSGAGAPYEQYF.

The chain couples TRBV19 to TRBJ2-7; D is uncertain. The V and J ends lost 3 bases and 6 bases respectively, with 12 bases between them. Germline V gives CDR1 LNHDA, CDR2 SQIVND (reference sequence). CDR3 size: 13 residues. CDR3 region: CASSITGSGEQYF. The CDR3 coding sequence is TGTGCCAGTAGTATCACCGGGTCTGGCGAGCAGTACTTC.

The chain is built from TRBV5-1 and TRBJ2-7; D could derive from TRBD1 or TRBD2 (6 bases each). CDR1 and CDR2 from the germline V gene are SGHRS and YFSETQ. The CDR3 contains 15 residues. The V end was cut by 7 bases, the J end by 2 bases, with 19 bases between. As DNA, the CDR3 is TGCGCCAGCGGGCTTGTACAGGGAGGAGCCTACGAGCAGTACTTC. Translated: CASGLVQGGAYEQYF.

This chain uses TRBV18 with TRBJ2-7; 9 bases are a match to TRBD1. Germline assignment: CDR1 KGHSH and CDR2 LQKENI. The CDR3 sequence is 16 residues long. With V trimmed by 3 bases and J by 3 bases, 9 bases remained unmatched. In nucleotides, the CDR3 is TGTGCCAGCTCACCCCCCCCGGGACAGGGACACTACGAGCAGTACTTC. This encodes CASSPPPGQGHYEQYF.

The chain links TRBV4-1 to TRBJ2-7; 7 bases agree with TRBD1. Germline-derived CDR1 and CDR2 are MGHRA and YSYEKL. J was trimmed by 2 bases and V by 3 bases; bases with no gene match: 4. The CDR3 totals 14 residues. CDR3 amino acids: CASSHPGQTYEQYF. The CDR3 nucleotides read TGCGCCAGCAGCCACCCGGGACAGACCTACGAGCAGTACTTC.

The CDR3 DNA reads TGTGCCAGCAGCCCAACGATGGATACGCAGTATTTT. Residues: CASSPTMDTQYF. This chain connects TRBV7-9 to TRBJ2-3, with D unclear. The V gene lost 5 bases and the J gene lost 6 bases, with 9 bases spanning the gap. This CDR3 has 12 amino acids. The germline V gene has CDR1 SEHNR and CDR2 FQNEAQ (reference sequence).

This clone showed up just once. This sequence joins TRBV9 and TRBJ1-1, with no clear D. The CDR3 length is 13 residues. The V end lost 0 bases, the J end lost 7 bases, and 10 bases lay between the germline ends. Germline assignment: CDR1 SGDLS and CDR2 YYNGEE. CDR3 in amino acids: CASSVARLGEAFF. The CDR3 DNA reads as TGTGCCAGCAGCGTAGCGCGTCTAGGTGAAGCTTTCTTT.

This sequence joins TRBV28 and TRBJ1-1, with unresolved D. Trimming left V 1 base short and J 4 bases short, with 10 bases between. CDR1 MDHEN and CDR2 SYDVKM come from the germline V gene. This CDR3 has 14 residues. CDR3 bases: TGTGCCAGCAGTTTATTGGGAGGGAGCACTGAAGCTTTCTTT. Protein product: CASSLLGGSTEAFF.

This clone appeared a single time. The rearrangement uses TRBV19 and TRBJ2-1; D possibly uses TRBD1 or TRBD2 (5 bases each). This CDR3 has 14 amino acids. The germline V and J ends were trimmed by 5 bases and 0 bases, with 8 bases remaining between them. Per germline, CDR1 LNHDA and CDR2 SQIVND (reference sequence). CDR3 sequence reads: CASSWGPSYNEQFF. The DNA for the CDR3 is TGTGCCAGTAGTTGGGGACCCTCCTACAATGAGCAGTTCTTC. The full variable domain, with the rest looked up from reference TRBV19 and TRBJ2-1, is DGGITQSPKYLFRKEGQNVTLSCEQNLNHDAMYWYRQDPGQGLRLIYYSQIVNDFQKGDIAEGYSVSREKKESFPLTVTSAQKNPTAFYLCASSWGPSYNEQFFGPGTRLTVL.

The chain uses TRBV29-1 and TRBJ2-1, with 8 bases fitting TRBD2. CDR1 and CDR2 from the germline V gene are SQVTM and ANQGSEA. The CDR3 extends over 15 amino acids. Trimming took 3 bases from V and 6 from J; bases not matched to a gene: 10. The CDR3, as DNA: TGCAGCGTTGAGGGGCCTACGCGGGAGGCCAATGAGCAGTTCTTC. Protein: CSVEGPTREANEQFF.

J is TRBJ2-2 and V is TRBV11-2, with 8 bases aligning to TRBD2. This CDR3 region has 16 residues. J lost 6 bases, V lost 6 bases, and 12 bases had no gene match. The germline V gene encodes CDR1 SGHAT and CDR2 FQNNGV. The CDR3 sequence: CASRSPGTSYAGELFF. The CDR3 coding sequence is TGTGCCAGCAGGTCACCCGGGACTAGTTATGCCGGGGAGCTGTTTTTT.

The rearrangement links TRBV13 to TRBJ2-3; D gene ambiguous. The length of the CDR3 is 12 residues. V lost 4 bases and J lost 6, with 8 bases in between. The V gene's germline CDR1 is PRHDT and CDR2 FYEKMQ (reference sequence). CDR3 residues: CASSSIGDTQYF. In nucleotides, the CDR3 is TGTGCCAGCAGCTCTATTGGGGATACGCAGTATTTT.

The V gene is TRBV14, the J gene TRBJ2-5, with D possibly being TRBD2 (5 bases). Trimming took 0 bases from V and 3 from J, leaving 11 bases between them. The CDR3 is made up of 15 amino acids. Germline V lookup: CDR1 SGHDN, CDR2 FVKESK. CDR3 sequence: CASSQEPGMEETQYF. The CDR3 DNA is TGTGCCAGCAGCCAAGAGCCGGGAATGGAAGAGACCCAGTACTTC.

V and J are TRBV14 and TRBJ2-7; 9 bases map to TRBD2. The CDR3 runs to 14 residues. The germline gives CDR1 SGHDN, CDR2 FVKESK. Trimming cost V 6 bases and J 1 base; bases outside gene matches: 4. The CDR3 sequence is CASSGSGRSYEQYF. The CDR3 DNA reads as TGTGCCAGCAGTGGTAGCGGGAGATCCTACGAGCAGTACTTC.

This chain uses TRBV4-3 with TRBJ2-1; 7 bases map to TRBD2. Germline V gives CDR1 LGHNA, CDR2 YSLEER. CDR3 length: 16 residues. V gave up 1 base and J gave up 11 bases; unmatched junction bases: 14. CDR3 DNA: TGCGCCAGCAGCCAAGGCACGGGAGGAAGACCAAGGCAGCAGTTCTTC. Translated: CASSQGTGGRPRQQFF.